This TCR beta chain was retrieved from a study of tumor and adjacent non-tumor tissue in lung cancer. RNA was extracted from bulk tissue without any cell sorting. This non-tumor lung sample came from over 3 cm beyond the tumor edge. The CDR3 contains 15 residues. Per germline, CDR1 SGHDN and CDR2 FVKESK. This clonotype was picked up one time. One end of the junction fails to match germline, which may point to a read error. Three rounds of nested PCR, following a modified ARM-PCR protocol, produced the TCRbeta library. MiXCR, applied by TCRdb to the multiplex PCR reads, yields one record per CDR3 protein. This sample carries approximately 120,000 distinct CDR3 sequences, about 61% of them seen once, and the ten largest clones take over 15%.

The rearrangement links TRBV14 to TRBJ1-6; possibly TRBD1 for D (6 bases). The sequenced sample was distant non-tumor lung tissue. The TCR originated in a man between 60 and 75 years old with non-small cell lung cancer. The CDR3, as DNA: TGTGCCAGCAGCCAAGATATACAGGGAAATTCACTCCTCCTCTTT. Protein product: CASSQDIQGNSLLLF.